Presented here are 21 T cell receptor beta chains from one specimen sequenced in a study of shared clonotypes between healthy human individuals. Here immunoSEQ multiplex PCR was the method, and the copy in TCRdb shows in-frame clones only, minus some. The sample holds 600,000 to 750,000 clones; about nine tenths are singletons and the top ten take roughly 36%. The sample was memory CD8+ T cells from PBMCs. Subset meaning: CD45RO+ cells pooled with CCR7-negative TemRA cells. These receptors came from a man between 18 and 35 years old in good health. Some clones in this sample may be carry-over from other donors' samples.

This clone was recorded once. In the same sample, other DNA sequences code for this CDR3. The rearrangement joins TRBV6-5 to TRBJ2-7; D is unclear. The V and J ends lost 2 bases and 7 bases respectively, with 6 bases between them. CDR3 length equals 11 residues. CDR1 is MNHEY and CDR2 is SVGAGI in the germline V gene. Written as DNA, the CDR3 is TGTGCCAGCAGTTACATGGGAGAGCAGTACTTC. It is translated as CASSYMGEQYF.

About this clone itself: Other DNA variants within this sample encode the same CDR3. V is TRBV9 and J is TRBJ2-7, with TRBD1 matching 7 bases. CDR1 SGDLS and CDR2 YYNGEE come from the germline V gene. V lost 3 bases and J lost 2; bases outside the gene matches: 5. CDR3 length: 14 amino acids. CDR3 residues: CASSDRDSPYEQYF. Written as DNA, the CDR3 is TGTGCCAGCAGCGACCGGGACAGTCCCTACGAGCAGTACTTC.

This sequence joins TRBV28 and TRBJ2-7; D possibly corresponds to TRBD2 (6 bases). The V end lost 4 bases, the J end lost 3 bases, and 37 bases lay between the germline ends. CDR1 is MDHEN and CDR2 is SYDVKM in the germline V gene. CDR3 length: 22 amino acids. The CDR3 bases are TGTGCCAGCAGTTCCTTACCGATAATGACTTGGGGTAGCGGAGCTACCAACTACGAGCAGTACTTC. Residues: CASSSLPIMTWGSGATNYEQYF.

The V call is TRBV27, the J call TRBJ2-1; the match to TRBD2 covers 8 bases. This CDR3 has 19 residues. Germline values: CDR1 MNHEY, CDR2 SMNVEV (reference sequence). Trimming cost V 4 bases and J 4 bases; bases outside gene matches: 18. In DNA, the CDR3 is TGTGCCAGCAGTTCTCGGACTAGCCTACAGCCGACTACTTACAATGAGCAGTTCTTC. Translating gives CASSSRTSLQPTTYNEQFF.

In nucleotides, the CDR3 is TGTGCCAGCAGCACTGGGACAAATAGCAATCAGCCCCAGCATTTT. Encoded protein: CASSTGTNSNQPQHF. The rearrangement joins TRBV9 to TRBJ1-5; TRBD1 is a possible D gene (6 bases). Germline V gene sequence: CDR1 SGDLS, CDR2 YYNGEE. The CDR3 length is 15 residues. Trimming took off 4 bases at V and 0 bases at J, with 11 bases between the two ends. The variable domain in full, with the rest retrieved from reference TRBV9 and TRBJ1-5, is DSGVTQTPKHLITATGQRVTLRCSPRSGDLSVYWYQQSLDQGLQFLIQYYNGEERAKGNILERFSAQQFPDLHSELNLSSLELGDSALYFCASSTGTNSNQPQHFGDGTRLSIL.

J is TRBJ1-2 and V is TRBV27; 10 bases map to TRBD1. The CDR3 runs to 16 residues. The germline gives CDR1 MNHEY, CDR2 SMNVEV (reference sequence). With 3 bases clipped from V and 7 bases from J, the junction kept 11 bases outside the gene matches. The CDR3 sequence: CASSLSFGTGVGGYTF. The CDR3 DNA is TGTGCCAGCAGTTTGAGTTTCGGGACAGGGGTCGGTGGCTACACCTTC.

V usage is TRBV15 and J usage is TRBJ2-1, with a weak D call TRBD2 (6 bases). The CDR3 covers 16 residues. Germline CDR1 reads LNHNV; CDR2 reads YYDKDF (reference sequence). V was shortened by 3 bases and J by 0 bases, with 12 bases between the two germline ends. This chain's CDR3 is CATSRQAGHSYNEQFF. DNA of the CDR3: TGTGCCACCAGCAGGCAAGCGGGCCACTCCTACAATGAGCAGTTCTTC. The whole variable domain, remainder taken from reference TRBV15 and TRBJ2-1, is DAMVIQNPRYQVTQFGKPVTLSCSQTLNHNVMYWYQQKSSQAPKLLFHYYDKDFNNEADTPDNFQSRRPNTSFCFLDIRSPGLGDTAMYLCATSRQAGHSYNEQFFGPGTRLTVL.

Note on this clone: Since no conserved phenylalanine or tryptophan closes the CDR3, a read error is the likely cause. The DNA is left out, because the CDR3 cannot be placed on it with certainty; the CDR3 is given as TCRdb lists it. The rearrangement joins TRBV10-2 to TRBJ2-2; the table's D call, TRBD2, was not checked against the DNA. The CDR3 has 13 residues if both end residues are counted. Germline V lookup: CDR1 WSHSY, CDR2 SAAADI. CDR3 amino acids: CANRGGELFFGTL.

The genes are TRBV10-2 and TRBJ2-7; 8 bases map to TRBD1. Germline CDR1 and CDR2: WSHSY and SAAADI. The CDR3 has 17 residues. With 6 bases clipped from V and 1 base from J, the junction kept 14 bases outside the gene matches. CDR3 loop: CASRRWNPGQESYEQYF. The CDR3 DNA is TGCGCCAGCAGGCGATGGAACCCGGGACAGGAGTCCTACGAGCAGTACTTC.

This sequence joins TRBV27 and TRBJ1-2; D is ambiguous. V was pared by 3 bases and J by 4 bases, with 18 bases between. This CDR3 spans 16 amino acids. Germline V gene data show CDR1 as MNHEY and CDR2 as SMNVEV (reference sequence). The CDR3 nucleotides read TGTGCCAGCAGTTTCTCCGTCTCAGCGCCGGGCTATGGCTACACCTTC. As protein: CASSFSVSAPGYGYTF.

This chain links TRBV28 with TRBJ2-1; D is unclear. There are 15 residues in the CDR3. Trimming removed 2 bases at V and 2 bases at J, with 10 bases between. Germline values: CDR1 MDHEN, CDR2 SYDVKM. DNA for the CDR3: TGTGCCAGCAGTTTAAAAGTAATTCCCTACAATGAGCAGTTCTTC. Translating it yields CASSLKVIPYNEQFF.

The chain has TRBV5-5 and TRBJ2-1; 7 nucleotides agree with TRBD1. Germline V gene data show CDR1 as SGHKS and CDR2 as YYEKEE (reference sequence). The CDR3 loop spans 18 amino acids. Trimming removed 4 bases from V and 2 bases from J; junction bases left unmatched: 15. In nucleotides, the CDR3 is TGTGCCAGCAGCCAACAGCCTGGACAGGCCAGGCCCTACAATGAGCAGTTCTTC. Protein sequence: CASSQQPGQARPYNEQFF. The complete variable domain, with remaining parts taken from reference TRBV5-5 and TRBJ2-1, reads DAGVTQSPTHLIKTRGQQVTLRCSPISGHKSVSWYQQVLGQGPQFIFQYYEKEERGRGNFPDRFSARQFPNYSSELNVNALLLGDSALYLCASSQQPGQARPYNEQFFGPGTRLTVL.

This sequence joins TRBV7-2 and TRBJ2-7; maybe TRBD1 (5 bases). Germline V gene data show CDR1 as SGHTA and CDR2 as FQGNSA. Deletions cut 5 bases from V and 0 bases from J, with 14 bases between. This CDR3 comprises 15 residues. CDR3 bases: TGTGCCAGCAGCCTAAACAGGTGGAGCTCCTACGAGCAGTACTTC. It encodes CASSLNRWSSYEQYF.

The chain combines TRBV6-5 with TRBJ2-5; D not resolved. The CDR3 runs to 14 residues. Deletions cut 6 bases from V and 1 base from J, with 12 bases between. In germline, CDR1 is MNHEY, CDR2 SVGAGI. The CDR3 reads CASSHRQTQETQYF. The CDR3 coding sequence is TGTGCCAGCAGCCACCGACAAACCCAAGAGACCCAGTACTTC.

The rearrangement uses TRBV29-1 and TRBJ2-3; tentatively, D is TRBD1 or TRBD2 (5 bases each). The CDR3 has 17 amino acids. The germline CDR1 and CDR2 sequences are SQVTM and ANQGSEA. The V gene lost 2 bases and the J gene lost 2 bases, with 20 bases spanning the gap. CDR3 DNA: TGCAGCGTTGAAAGTTGGGACCTACCTCCTCACACAGATACGCAGTATTTT. Translated, it gives CSVESWDLPPHTDTQYF.

The gene calls are TRBV15 and TRBJ1-5; D is unclear. The CDR3 has 15 amino acids. Germline assignment: CDR1 LNHNV and CDR2 YYDKDF (reference sequence). V shed 0 bases and J shed 7 bases, with 13 bases lying between them. CDR3 coding DNA: TGTGCCACCAGCAGAGATATGGGGTCGGGGCAGCCCCAGCATTTT. Protein: CATSRDMGSGQPQHF. Supplemented by reference TRBV15 and TRBJ1-5, the full variable domain reads DAMVIQNPRYQVTQFGKPVTLSCSQTLNHNVMYWYQQKSSQAPKLLFHYYDKDFNNEADTPDNFQSRRPNTSFCFLDIRSPGLGDTAMYLCATSRDMGSGQPQHFGDGTRLSIL.

The gene calls are TRBV11-2 and TRBJ2-3, with 9 bases aligning to TRBD2. The CDR3 length is 16 residues. Germline V gene lookup returns CDR1 SGHAT and CDR2 FQNNGV. Losses at the gene ends were 4 bases for V and 2 bases for J; bases not matched to a gene: 7. The CDR3 coding sequence is TGTGCCAGCAGCTGGCTACTAGCGGGCGCCACAGATACGCAGTATTTT. The encoded protein is CASSWLLAGATDTQYF.

The V gene is TRBV11-3, the J gene TRBJ2-7; 12 bases map to TRBD2. Trimming cost V 1 base and J 3 bases; bases outside gene matches: 4. CDR1 and CDR2 from the germline V gene are SGHNT and YENEEA. There are 16 residues in the CDR3. CDR3 in DNA: TGTGCCAGCAGCTTAGGCGGACTAGCGGGATTCTACGAGCAGTACTTC. It specifies CASSLGGLAGFYEQYF. Together with reference TRBV11-3 and TRBJ2-7, the CDR3 gives the full variable domain: EAGVVQSPRYKIIEKKQPVAFWCNPISGHNTLYWYLQNLGQGPELLIRYENEEAVDDSQLPKDRFSAERLKGVDSTLKIQPAELGDSAVYLCASSLGGLAGFYEQYFGPGTRLTVT.

The CDR3 nucleotides are TGTGCCAGCTCACCCCCTGCCGGACCGAACAACAATGAGCAGTTCTTC. Translated, it gives CASSPPAGPNNNEQFF. The V and J genes are TRBV18 and TRBJ2-1; D gene unclear. Germline CDR1 KGHSH, CDR2 LQKENI. The V gene lost 3 bases and the J gene lost 5 bases, with 17 bases spanning the gap. The CDR3 is made up of 16 amino acids.

The chain carries TRBV27 and TRBJ2-5; 7 nucleotides match TRBD1. Germline values: CDR1 MNHEY, CDR2 SMNVEV (reference sequence). This CDR3 is built from 16 residues. Trimming took 5 bases from V and 2 from J; bases not matched to a gene: 11. CDR3: CASSPTQTGFQETQYF. In DNA form, the CDR3 reads TGTGCCAGCAGTCCGACACAGACAGGGTTTCAAGAGACCCAGTACTTC.

Comments on this clone: Within the sample, other DNA sequences also encode this same CDR3. The chain uses TRBV27 and TRBJ1-2; possibly TRBD1 for D (5 bases). The CDR3 is made up of 13 amino acids. The germline V and J ends were trimmed by 3 bases and 4 bases, with 9 bases remaining between them. Germline values: CDR1 MNHEY, CDR2 SMNVEV (reference sequence). The CDR3 region has the DNA TGTGCCAGCAGTTTGGGGGGAAGCTATGGCTACACCTTC. Its translation is CASSLGGSYGYTF.